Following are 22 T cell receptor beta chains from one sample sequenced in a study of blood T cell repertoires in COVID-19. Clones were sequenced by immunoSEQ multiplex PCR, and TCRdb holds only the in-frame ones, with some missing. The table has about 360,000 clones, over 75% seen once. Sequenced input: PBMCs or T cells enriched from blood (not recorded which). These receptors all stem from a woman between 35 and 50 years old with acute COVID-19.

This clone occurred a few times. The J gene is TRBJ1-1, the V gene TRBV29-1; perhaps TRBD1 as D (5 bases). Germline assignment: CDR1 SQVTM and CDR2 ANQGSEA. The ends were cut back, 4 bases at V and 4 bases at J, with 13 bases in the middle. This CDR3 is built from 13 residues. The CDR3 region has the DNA TGCAGCGTTGCAAGGACACTGAGCACTGAAGCTTTCTTT. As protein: CSVARTLSTEAFF.

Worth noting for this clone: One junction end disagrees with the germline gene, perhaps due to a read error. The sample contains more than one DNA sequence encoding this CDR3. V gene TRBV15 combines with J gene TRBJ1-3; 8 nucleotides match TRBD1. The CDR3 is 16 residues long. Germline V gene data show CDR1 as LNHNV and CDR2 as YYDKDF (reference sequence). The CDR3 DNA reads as TGTGCCACCAGCCGAGACAGGGGCAGCTCTGGAAACACCATATATTTT. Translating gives CATSRDRGSSGNTIYF. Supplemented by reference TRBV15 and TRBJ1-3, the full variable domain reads DAMVIQNPRYQVTQFGKPVTLSCSQTLNHNVMYWYQQKSSQAPKLLFHYYDKDFNNEADTPDNFQSRRPNTSFCFLDIRSPGLGDTAMYLCATSRDRGSSGNTIYFGEGSWLTVV.

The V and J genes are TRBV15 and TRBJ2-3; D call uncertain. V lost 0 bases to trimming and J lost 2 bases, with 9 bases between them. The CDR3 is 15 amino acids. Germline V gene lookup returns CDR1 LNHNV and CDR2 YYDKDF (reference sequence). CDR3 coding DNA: TGTGCCACCAGCAGAGATAAATCCTACACAGATACGCAGTATTTT. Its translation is CATSRDKSYTDTQYF.

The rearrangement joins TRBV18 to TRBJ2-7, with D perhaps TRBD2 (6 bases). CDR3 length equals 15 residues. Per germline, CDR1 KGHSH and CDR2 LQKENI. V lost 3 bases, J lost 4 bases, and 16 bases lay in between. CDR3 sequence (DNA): TGTGCCAGCTCACCCCGAGGCGCCGGGGGTTACGAGCAGTACTTC. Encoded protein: CASSPRGAGGYEQYF.

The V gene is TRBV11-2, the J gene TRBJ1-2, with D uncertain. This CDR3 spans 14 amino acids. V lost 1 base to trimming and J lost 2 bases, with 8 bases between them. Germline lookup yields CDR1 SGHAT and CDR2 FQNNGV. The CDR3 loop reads CASSLGGLNYGYTF. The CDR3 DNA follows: TGTGCCAGCAGCTTAGGTGGGCTAAACTATGGCTACACCTTC.

CDR3 protein: CASSVRQGRPPRQETQYF. In DNA form, the CDR3 reads TGTGCCAGCAGCGTGAGACAGGGGCGGCCCCCACGCCAAGAGACCCAGTACTTC. The V gene is TRBV7-2, the J gene TRBJ2-5, with 8 bases identical to TRBD1. The CDR3 runs to 18 residues. The V gene end was trimmed by 5 bases and the J gene end by 1 base; junction bases not matched to a gene: 15. Per germline, CDR1 SGHTA and CDR2 FQGNSA.

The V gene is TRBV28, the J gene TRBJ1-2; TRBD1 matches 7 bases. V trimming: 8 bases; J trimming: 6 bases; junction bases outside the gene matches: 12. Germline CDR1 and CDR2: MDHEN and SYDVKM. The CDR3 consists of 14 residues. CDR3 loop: CASRSPGQKDGYTF. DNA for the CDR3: TGTGCCAGCCGATCCCCGGGACAGAAGGATGGCTACACCTTC.

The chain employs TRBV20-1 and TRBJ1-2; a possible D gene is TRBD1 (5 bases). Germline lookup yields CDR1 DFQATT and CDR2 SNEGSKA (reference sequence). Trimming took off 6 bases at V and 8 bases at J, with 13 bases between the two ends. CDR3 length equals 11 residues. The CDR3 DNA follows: TGCAGTGCCCCGTGGGGACTAGGCTACACCTTC. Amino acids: CSAPWGLGYTF.

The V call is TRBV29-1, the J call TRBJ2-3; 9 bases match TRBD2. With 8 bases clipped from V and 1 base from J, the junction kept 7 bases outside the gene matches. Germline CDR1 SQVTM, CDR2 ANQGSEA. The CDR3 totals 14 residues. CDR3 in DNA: TGCAGCACCAGAGAGCGGGGGGGCACAGATACGCAGTATTTT. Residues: CSTRERGGTDTQYF.

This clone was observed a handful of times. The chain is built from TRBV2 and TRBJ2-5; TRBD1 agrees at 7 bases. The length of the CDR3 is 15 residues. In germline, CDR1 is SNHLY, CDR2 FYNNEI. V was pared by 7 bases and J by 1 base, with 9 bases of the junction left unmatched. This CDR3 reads CASTRGLDGQETQYF. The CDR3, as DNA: TGTGCCAGCACTAGGGGGCTAGATGGCCAAGAGACCCAGTACTTC. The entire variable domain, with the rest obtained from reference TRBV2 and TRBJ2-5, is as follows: EPEVTQTPSHQVTQMGQEVILRCVPISNHLYFYWYRQILGQKVEFLVSFYNNEISEKSEIFDDQFSVERPDGSNFTLKIRSTKLEDSAMYFCASTRGLDGQETQYFGPGTRLLVL.

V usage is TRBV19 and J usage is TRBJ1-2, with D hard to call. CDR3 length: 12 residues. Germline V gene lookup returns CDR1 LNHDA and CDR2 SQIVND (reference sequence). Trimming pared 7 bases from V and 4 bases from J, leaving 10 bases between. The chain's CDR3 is CASMRRSYGYTF. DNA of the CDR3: TGTGCCAGTATGCGTCGGAGCTATGGCTACACCTTC.

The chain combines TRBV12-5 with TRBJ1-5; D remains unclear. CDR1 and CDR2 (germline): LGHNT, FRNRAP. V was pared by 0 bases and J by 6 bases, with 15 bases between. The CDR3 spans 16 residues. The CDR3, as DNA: TGTGCTAGTGGTTTGGTATTGACTGACTCGCTTCAGCCCCAGCATTTT. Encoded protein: CASGLVLTDSLQPQHF.

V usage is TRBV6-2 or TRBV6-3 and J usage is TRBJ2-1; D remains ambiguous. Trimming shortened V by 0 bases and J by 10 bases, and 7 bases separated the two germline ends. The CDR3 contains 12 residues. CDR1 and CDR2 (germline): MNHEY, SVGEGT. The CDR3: CASSYSMREQFF. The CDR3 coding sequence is TGTGCCAGCAGTTACTCGATGAGGGAGCAGTTCTTC.

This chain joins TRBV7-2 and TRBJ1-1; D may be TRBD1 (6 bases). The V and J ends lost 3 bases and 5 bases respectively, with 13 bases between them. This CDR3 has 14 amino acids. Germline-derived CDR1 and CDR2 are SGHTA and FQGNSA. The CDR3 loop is CASSFLGAGTEAFF. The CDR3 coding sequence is TGTGCCAGCAGCTTCTTGGGGGCAGGGACTGAAGCTTTCTTT.

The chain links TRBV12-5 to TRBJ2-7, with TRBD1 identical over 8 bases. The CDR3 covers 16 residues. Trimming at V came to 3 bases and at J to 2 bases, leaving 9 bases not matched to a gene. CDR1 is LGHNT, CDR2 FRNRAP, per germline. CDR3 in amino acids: CASGFGTGLKTYEQYF. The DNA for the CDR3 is TGTGCTAGTGGTTTTGGGACAGGACTAAAAACCTACGAGCAGTACTTC.

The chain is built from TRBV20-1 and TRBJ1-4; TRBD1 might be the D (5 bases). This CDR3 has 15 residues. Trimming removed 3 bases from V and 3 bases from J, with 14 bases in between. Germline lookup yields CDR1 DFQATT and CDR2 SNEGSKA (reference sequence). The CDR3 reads CSASSGGASNEKLFF. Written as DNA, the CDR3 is TGCAGTGCTAGTAGCGGCGGGGCGTCTAATGAAAAACTGTTTTTT.

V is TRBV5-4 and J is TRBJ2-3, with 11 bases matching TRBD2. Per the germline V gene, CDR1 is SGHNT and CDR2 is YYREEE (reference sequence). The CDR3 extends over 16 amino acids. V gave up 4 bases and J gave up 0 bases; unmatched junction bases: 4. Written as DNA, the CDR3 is TGTGCCAGCAGCGCCGGGACTAGCGGAAGCACAGATACGCAGTATTTT. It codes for CASSAGTSGSTDTQYF.

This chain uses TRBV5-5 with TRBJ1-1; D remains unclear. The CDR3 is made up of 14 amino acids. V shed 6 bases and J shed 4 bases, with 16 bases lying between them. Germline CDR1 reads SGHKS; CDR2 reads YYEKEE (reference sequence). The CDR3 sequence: CASTQHGDGTEAFF. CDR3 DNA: TGTGCCAGCACCCAACACGGGGATGGCACTGAAGCTTTCTTT.

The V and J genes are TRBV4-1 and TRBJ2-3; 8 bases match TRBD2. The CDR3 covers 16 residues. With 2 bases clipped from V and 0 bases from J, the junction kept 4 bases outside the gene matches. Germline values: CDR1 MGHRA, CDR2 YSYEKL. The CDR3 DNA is TGCGCCAGCAGCCAAACTAGCGGCCAAAGCACAGATACGCAGTATTTT. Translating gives CASSQTSGQSTDTQYF.

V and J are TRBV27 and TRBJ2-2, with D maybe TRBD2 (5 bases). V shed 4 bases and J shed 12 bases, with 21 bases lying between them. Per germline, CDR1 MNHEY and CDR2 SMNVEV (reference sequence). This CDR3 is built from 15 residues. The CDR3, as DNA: TGTGCCAGCAGTTACCGCATAAACGCACCGGGGAAGCTGTTTTTT. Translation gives CASSYRINAPGKLFF.

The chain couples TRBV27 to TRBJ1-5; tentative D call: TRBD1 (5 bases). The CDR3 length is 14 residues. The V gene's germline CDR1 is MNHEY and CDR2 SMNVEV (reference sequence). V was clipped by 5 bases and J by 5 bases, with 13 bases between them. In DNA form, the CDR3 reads TGTGCCAGCAGTCCTCAGGGAGGGGATCAGCCCCAGCATTTT. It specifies CASSPQGGDQPQHF.

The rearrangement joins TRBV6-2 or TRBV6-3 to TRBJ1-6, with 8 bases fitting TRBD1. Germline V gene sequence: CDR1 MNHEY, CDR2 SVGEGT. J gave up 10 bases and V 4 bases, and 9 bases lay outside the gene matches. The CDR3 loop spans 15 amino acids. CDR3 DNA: TGTGCCAGCAGTTTAGGACAGGGCTATCGGTCACCCCTCCACTTT. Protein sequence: CASSLGQGYRSPLHF.